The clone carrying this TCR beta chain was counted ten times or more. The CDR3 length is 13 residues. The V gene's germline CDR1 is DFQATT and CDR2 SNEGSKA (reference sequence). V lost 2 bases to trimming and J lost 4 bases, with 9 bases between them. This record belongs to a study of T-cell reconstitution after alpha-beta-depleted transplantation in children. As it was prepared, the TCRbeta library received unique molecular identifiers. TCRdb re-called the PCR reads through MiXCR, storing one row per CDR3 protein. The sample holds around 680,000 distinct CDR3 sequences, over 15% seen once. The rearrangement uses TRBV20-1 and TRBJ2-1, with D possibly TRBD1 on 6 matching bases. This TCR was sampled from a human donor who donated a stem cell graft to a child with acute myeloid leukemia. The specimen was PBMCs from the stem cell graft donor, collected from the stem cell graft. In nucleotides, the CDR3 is TGCAGTGCTAGACCCGGACAGTACAATGAGCAGTTCTTC. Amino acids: CSARPGQYNEQFF.